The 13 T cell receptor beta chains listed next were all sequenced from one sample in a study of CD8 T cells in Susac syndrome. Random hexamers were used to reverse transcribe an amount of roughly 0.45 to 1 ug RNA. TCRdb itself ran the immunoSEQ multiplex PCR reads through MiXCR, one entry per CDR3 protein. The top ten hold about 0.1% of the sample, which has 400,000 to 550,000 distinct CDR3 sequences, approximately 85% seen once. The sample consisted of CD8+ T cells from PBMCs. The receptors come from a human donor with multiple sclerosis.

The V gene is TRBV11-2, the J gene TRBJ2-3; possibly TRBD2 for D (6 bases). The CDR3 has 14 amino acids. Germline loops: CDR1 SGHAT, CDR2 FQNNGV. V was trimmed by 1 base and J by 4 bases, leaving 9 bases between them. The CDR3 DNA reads TGTGCCAGCAGCTTAGGCGGGGCGGCAGATACGCAGTATTTT. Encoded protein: CASSLGGAADTQYF.

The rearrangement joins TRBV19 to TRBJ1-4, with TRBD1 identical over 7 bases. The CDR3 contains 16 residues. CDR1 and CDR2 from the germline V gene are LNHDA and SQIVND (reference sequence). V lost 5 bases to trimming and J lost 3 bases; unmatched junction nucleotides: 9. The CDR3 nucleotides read TGTGCCAGTAGTCCTCTAACCGGGACAGCTAATGAAAAACTGTTTTTT. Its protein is CASSPLTGTANEKLFF.

The CDR3 here is CASSLSRDSGNTIYF. The CDR3, as DNA: TGTGCCAGCAGTTTATCGAGGGACTCTGGAAACACCATATATTTT. The V call is TRBV27, the J call TRBJ1-3, with D hard to call. The V end was cut by 0 bases, the J end by 0 bases, with 6 bases between. The CDR3 is 15 residues long. From germline, CDR1 is MNHEY and CDR2 SMNVEV (reference sequence).

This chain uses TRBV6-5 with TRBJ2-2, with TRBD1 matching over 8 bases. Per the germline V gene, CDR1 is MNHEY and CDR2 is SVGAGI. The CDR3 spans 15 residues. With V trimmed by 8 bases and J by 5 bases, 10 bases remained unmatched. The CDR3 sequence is CASYIGQGRTGELFF. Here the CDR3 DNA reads TGTGCCAGCTATATAGGACAGGGAAGAACCGGGGAGCTGTTTTTT.

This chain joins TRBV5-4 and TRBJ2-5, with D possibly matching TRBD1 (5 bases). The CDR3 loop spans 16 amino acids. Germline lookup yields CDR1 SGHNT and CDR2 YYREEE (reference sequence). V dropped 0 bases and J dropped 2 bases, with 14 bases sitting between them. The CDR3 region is CASSLGVGAEQETQYF. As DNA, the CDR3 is TGTGCCAGCAGCTTGGGTGTTGGGGCGGAACAAGAGACCCAGTACTTC. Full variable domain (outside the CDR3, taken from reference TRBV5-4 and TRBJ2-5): ETGVTQSPTHLIKTRGQQVTLRCSSQSGHNTVSWYQQALGQGPQFIFQYYREEENGRGNFPPRFSGLQFPNYSSELNVNALELDDSALYLCASSLGVGAEQETQYFGPGTRLLVL.

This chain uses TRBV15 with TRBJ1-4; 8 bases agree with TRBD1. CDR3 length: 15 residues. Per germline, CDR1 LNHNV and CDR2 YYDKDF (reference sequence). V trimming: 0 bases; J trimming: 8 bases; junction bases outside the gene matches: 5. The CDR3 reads CATSRDKGTGEKLFF. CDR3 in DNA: TGTGCCACCAGCAGAGATAAAGGGACAGGAGAAAAACTGTTTTTT.

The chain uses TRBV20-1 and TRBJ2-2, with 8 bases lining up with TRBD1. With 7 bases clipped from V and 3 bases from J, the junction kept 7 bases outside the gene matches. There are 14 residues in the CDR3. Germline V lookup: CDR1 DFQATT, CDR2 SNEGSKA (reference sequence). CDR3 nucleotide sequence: TGCAGTGACCCACGGACAGGGCACACCGGGGAGCTGTTTTTT. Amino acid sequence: CSDPRTGHTGELFF.

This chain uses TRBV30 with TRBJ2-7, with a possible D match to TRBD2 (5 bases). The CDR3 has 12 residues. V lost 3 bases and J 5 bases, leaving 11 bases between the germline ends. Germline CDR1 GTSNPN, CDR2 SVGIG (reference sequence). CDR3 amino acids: CAWSPTGDEQYF. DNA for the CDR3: TGTGCCTGGAGCCCGACCGGGGACGAGCAGTACTTC.

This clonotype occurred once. The CDR3 nucleotides read TGTGCCAGTACGGGGACAGGGGGCTACGAGCAGTACTTC. It is translated as CASTGTGGYEQYF. The rearrangement links TRBV19 to TRBJ2-7; 11 positions agree with TRBD1. V dropped 7 bases and J dropped 3; count of bases not matched to a gene: 2. This CDR3 is 13 amino acids long. From germline, CDR1 is LNHDA and CDR2 SQIVND (reference sequence).

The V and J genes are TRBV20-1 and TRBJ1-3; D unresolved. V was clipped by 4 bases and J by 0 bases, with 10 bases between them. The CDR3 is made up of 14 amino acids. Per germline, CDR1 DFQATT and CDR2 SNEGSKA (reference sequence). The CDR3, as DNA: TGCAGTGCTATCGAACAGAGCTCTGGAAACACCATATATTTT. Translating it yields CSAIEQSSGNTIYF.

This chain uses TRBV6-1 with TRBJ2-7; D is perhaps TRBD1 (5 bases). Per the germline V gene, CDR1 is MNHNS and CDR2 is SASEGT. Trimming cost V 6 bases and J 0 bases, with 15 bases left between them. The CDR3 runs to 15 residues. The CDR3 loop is CASRLTAASSYEQYF. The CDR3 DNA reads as TGTGCCAGCAGACTGACAGCCGCGAGCTCCTACGAGCAGTACTTC.

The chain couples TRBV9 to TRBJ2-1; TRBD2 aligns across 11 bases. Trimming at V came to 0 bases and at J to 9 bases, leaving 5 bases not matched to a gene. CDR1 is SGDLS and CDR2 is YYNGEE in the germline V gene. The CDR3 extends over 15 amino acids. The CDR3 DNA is TGTGCCAGCAGCGTAGGGACTAGCGGGTACGGTGAGCAGTTCTTC. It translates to CASSVGTSGYGEQFF.

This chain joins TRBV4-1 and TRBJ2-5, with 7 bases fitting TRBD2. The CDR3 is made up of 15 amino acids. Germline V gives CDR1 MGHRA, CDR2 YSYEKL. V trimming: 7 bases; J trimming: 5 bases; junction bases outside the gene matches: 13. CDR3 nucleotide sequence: TGCGCCAGCAAATCCTCAATAGGTAGCGGGGAGACCCAGTACTTC. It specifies CASKSSIGSGETQYF.